What follows is one T cell receptor beta chain and its context. Its antigen is as yet unknown. Trimming cost V 4 bases and J 3 bases, with 13 bases left between them. Germline V gene lookup returns CDR1 SEHNR and CDR2 FQNEAQ (reference sequence). The CDR3 has 14 residues. This sample was included in a study of blood T cells in healthy people across ages. Study-wide results and limits: There were more naive CD4+ cells and higher diversity in long-lived donors than in aged donors. Without sorted subsets, naive and antigen-experienced compartments could not be conclusively compared.

Primers used in a second PCR of about 7 to 11 cycles were a sample-barcoded 5' primer and a J-beta primer mix. Each CDR3 protein gets one entry after TCRdb re-called the 5' RACE reads with MiXCR. The repertoire consists of approximately 820,000 distinct CDR3 sequences, with 40% to 50% occurring once and the leading ten covering 15% to 25%. This sequence originates from a man in his sixties in good health. Sequencing was carried out using blood. The rearrangement uses TRBV7-9 and TRBJ2-7; D not resolved. In DNA form, the CDR3 reads TGTGCCAGCAGCTCACCCTTAAAGGACTACGAGCAGTACTTC. Encoded protein: CASSSPLKDYEQYF.